The entry below gives a single T cell receptor beta chain sequence along with its context. Its target is unknown. The CDR3 is 15 amino acids. V lost 5 bases and J lost 4; bases outside the gene matches: 6. This entry is derived from a study of T-cell memory formation after mild COVID-19. Overall study findings and caveats: There was a balanced CD4/CD8 profile in clones contracting day 15 to 85, and later expanders leaned CD4+.

The authors produced TCR alpha and TCR beta cDNA libraries with sample barcodes and UMIs by 5'RACE using constant-segment primers. TCRdb passed the 5' RACE reads through MiXCR, listing each CDR3 protein once. The sample has about 390,000 distinct CDR3 sequences; about 17% are singletons. The specimen was PBMCs or a T cell subset sorted from them (not recorded which). The chain has TRBV12-3 or TRBV12-4 and TRBJ2-2; 8 nucleotides agree with TRBD1. The receptor comes from a young man who had mild COVID-19 (a few samples of this study predate the infection). Cell type and time point are not known. This chain's CDR3 is CASSQGAVSTGELFF. DNA for the CDR3: TGTGCCAGCAGTCAGGGGGCGGTTAGCACCGGGGAGCTGTTTTTT.